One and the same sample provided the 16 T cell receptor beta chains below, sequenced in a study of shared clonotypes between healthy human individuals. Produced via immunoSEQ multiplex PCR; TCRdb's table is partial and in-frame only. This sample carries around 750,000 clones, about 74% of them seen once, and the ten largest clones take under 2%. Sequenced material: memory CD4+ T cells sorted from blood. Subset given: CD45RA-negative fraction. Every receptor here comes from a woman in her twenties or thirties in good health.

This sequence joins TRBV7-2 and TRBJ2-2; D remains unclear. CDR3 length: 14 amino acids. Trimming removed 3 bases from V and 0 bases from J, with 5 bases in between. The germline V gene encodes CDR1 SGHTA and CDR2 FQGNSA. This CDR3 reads CASSLGSNTGELFF. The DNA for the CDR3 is TGTGCCAGCAGCTTGGGATCGAACACCGGGGAGCTGTTTTTT.

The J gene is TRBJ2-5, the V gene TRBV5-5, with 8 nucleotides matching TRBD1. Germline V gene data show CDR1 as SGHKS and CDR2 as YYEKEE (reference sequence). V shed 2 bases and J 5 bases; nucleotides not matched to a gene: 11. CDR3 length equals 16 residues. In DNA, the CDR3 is TGTGCCAGCAGCTTAGGACAGGGAACGCGAGCGGAGACCCAGTACTTC. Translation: CASSLGQGTRAETQYF.

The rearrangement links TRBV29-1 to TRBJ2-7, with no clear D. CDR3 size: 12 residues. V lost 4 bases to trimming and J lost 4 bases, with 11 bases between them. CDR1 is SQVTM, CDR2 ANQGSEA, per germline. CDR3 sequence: CSVARVGYEQYF. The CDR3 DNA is TGCAGCGTTGCACGGGTAGGATACGAGCAGTACTTC.

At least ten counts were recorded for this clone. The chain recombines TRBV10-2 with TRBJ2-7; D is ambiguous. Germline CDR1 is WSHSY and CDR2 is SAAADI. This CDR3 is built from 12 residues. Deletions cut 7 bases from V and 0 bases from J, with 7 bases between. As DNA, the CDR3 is TGCGCCAGCATGGAGCCCTCCTACGAGCAGTACTTC. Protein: CASMEPSYEQYF.

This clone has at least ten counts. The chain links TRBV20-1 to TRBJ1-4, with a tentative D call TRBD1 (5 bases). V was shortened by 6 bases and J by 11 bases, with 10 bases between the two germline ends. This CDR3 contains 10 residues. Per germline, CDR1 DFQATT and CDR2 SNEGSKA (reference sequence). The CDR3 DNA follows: TGCAGTGCCGGGACGCAGAAACTGTTTTTT. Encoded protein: CSAGTQKLFF.

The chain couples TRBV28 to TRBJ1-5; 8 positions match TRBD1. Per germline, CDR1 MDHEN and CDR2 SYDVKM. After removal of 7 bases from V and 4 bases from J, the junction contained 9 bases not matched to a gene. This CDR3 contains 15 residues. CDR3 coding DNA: TGTGCCAGCACCACAGGGGGGACAGGAAATCAGCCCCAGCATTTT. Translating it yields CASTTGGTGNQPQHF.

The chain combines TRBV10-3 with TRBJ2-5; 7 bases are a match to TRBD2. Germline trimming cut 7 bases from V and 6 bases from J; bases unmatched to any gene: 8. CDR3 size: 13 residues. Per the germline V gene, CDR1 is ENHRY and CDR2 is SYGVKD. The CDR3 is CAITEREGKTQYF. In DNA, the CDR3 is TGTGCCATCACCGAGAGGGAGGGAAAGACCCAGTACTTC.

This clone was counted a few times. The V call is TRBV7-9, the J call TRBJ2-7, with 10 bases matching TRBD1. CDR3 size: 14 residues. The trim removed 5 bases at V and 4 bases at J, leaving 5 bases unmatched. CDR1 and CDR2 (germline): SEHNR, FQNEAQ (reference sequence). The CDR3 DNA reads TGTGCCAGCAGCCCGGACAGGGGGAGGTACGAGCAGTACTTC. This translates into CASSPDRGRYEQYF.

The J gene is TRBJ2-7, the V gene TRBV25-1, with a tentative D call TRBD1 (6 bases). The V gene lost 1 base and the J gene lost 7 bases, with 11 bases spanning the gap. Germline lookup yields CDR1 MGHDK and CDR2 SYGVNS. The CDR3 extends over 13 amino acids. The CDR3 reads CASSEWSTGEQYF. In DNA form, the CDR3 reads TGTGCCAGCAGTGAATGGTCGACAGGAGAGCAGTACTTC.

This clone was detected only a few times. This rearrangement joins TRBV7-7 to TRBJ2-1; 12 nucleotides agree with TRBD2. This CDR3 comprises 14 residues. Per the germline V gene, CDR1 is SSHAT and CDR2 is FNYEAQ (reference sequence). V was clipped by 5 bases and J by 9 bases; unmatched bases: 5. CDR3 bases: TGTGCCAGCAGCCCTAGCGGGAGGGAGAGTGAGCAGTTCTTC. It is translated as CASSPSGRESEQFF.

The CDR3 protein is CASTLRWTTSTDTQYF. The CDR3 region has the DNA TGTGCCAGCACCCTGCGTTGGACAACTAGCACAGATACGCAGTATTTT. The chain has TRBV5-5 and TRBJ2-3; the D gene is possibly TRBD1 (5 bases). The length of the CDR3 is 16 residues. V shed 6 bases and J shed 0 bases, with 17 bases lying between them. Germline V gives CDR1 SGHKS, CDR2 YYEKEE (reference sequence). Using reference TRBV5-5 and TRBJ2-3 for the parts outside the CDR3, the full variable domain is DAGVTQSPTHLIKTRGQQVTLRCSPISGHKSVSWYQQVLGQGPQFIFQYYEKEERGRGNFPDRFSARQFPNYSSELNVNALLLGDSALYLCASTLRWTTSTDTQYFGPGTRLTVL.

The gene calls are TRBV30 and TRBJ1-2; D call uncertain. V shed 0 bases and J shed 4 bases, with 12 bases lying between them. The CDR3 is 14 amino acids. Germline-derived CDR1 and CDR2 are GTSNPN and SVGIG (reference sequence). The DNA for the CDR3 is TGTGCCTGGAGTGTACATCAGAAACTCTATGGCTACACCTTC. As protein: CAWSVHQKLYGYTF.

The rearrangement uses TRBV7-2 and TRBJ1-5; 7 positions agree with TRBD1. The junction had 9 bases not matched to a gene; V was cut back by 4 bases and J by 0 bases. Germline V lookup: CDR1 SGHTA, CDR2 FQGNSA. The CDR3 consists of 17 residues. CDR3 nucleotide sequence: TGTGCCAGCAGCTCGGGGACAGTCCTGTATAGCAATCAGCCCCAGCATTTT. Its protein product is CASSSGTVLYSNQPQHF.

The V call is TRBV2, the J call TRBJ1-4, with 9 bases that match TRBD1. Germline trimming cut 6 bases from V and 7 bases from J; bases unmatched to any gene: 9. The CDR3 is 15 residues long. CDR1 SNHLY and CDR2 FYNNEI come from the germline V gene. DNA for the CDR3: TGTGCCAGCAGAGACCACGGACAGGGGTCTGAAAAACTGTTTTTT. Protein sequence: CASRDHGQGSEKLFF.

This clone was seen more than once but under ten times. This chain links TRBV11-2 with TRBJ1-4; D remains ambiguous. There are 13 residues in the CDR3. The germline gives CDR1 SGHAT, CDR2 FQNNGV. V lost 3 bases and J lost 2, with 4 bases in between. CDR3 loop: CASSFNTNEKLFF. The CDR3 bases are TGTGCCAGCAGCTTCAATACTAATGAAAAACTGTTTTTT. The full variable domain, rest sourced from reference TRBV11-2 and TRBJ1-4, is EAGVAQSPRYKIIEKRQSVAFWCNPISGHATLYWYQQILGQGPKLLIQFQNNGVVDDSQLPKDRFSAERLKGVDSTLKIQPAKLEDSAVYLCASSFNTNEKLFFGSGTQLSVL.

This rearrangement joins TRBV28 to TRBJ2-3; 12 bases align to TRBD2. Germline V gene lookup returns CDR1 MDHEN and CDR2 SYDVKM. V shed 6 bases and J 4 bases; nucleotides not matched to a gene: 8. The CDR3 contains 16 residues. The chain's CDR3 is CASRTSLAGGSDTQYF. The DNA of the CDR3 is TGTGCCAGCAGAACGTCACTAGCGGGAGGATCAGATACGCAGTATTTT.